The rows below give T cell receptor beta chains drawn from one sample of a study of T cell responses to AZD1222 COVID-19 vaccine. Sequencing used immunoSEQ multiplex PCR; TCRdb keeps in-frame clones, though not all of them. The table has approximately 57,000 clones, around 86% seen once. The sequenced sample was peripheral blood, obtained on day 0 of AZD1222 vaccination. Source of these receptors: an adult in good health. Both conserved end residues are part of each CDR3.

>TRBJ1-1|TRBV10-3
CAIVGDNTEAFF
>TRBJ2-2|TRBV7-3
CASSSRTGELFF
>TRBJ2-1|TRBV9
CASSVAGLAGTDSYNEQFF
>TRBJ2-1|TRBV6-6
CASSFGGGGYNEQFF
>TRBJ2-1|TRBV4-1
CASSQTYNEQFF
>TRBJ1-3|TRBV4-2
CASSQDGTSGNTIYF
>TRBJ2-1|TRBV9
CASSVTSGIPEQFF
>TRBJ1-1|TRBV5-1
CASSPRDGEAFF
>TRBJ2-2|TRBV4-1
CASRSPGDRTGELFF
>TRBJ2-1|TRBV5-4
CASSLALAGGGSNEQFF
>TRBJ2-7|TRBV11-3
CASSLRRGSDNEQYF
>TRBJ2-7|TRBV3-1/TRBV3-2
CASSQGGRAGEVYEQYF
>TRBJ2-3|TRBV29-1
CSGAGNLAADTQYF
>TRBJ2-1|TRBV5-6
CASSLSGTANEQFF
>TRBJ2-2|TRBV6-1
CASSGHSEWEENTGELFF
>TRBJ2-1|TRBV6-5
CASSFLSSGRRNEQFF
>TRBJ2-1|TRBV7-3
CASSPVGGEQFF
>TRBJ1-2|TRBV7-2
CASSQTWGRSNYGYTF
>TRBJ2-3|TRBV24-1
CATKRGDLSTDTQYF
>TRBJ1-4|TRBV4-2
CASSHRTSVGEKLFF
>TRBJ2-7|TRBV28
CASNREGEQYF
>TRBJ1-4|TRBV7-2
CASSLRTGGFEKLFF
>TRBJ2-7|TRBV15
CATSRATGTSGSYEQYF
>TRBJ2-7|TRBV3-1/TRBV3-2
CASSQGSSGTYEQYF
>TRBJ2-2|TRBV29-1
CSVTLHGTSNTGELFF
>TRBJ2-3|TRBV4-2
CASSQPSGRASDTQYF
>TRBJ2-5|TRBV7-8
CASSLEGAAARTQYF
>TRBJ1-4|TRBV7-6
CASSLWGGQDNEKLFF
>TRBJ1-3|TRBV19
CASSPGFNSGNTIYF
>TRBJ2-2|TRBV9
CASSVRLAGGPFFGELFF
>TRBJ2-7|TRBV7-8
CASSGAYEQYF
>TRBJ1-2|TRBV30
CAWSVQYGYTF
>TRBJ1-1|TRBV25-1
CASSELDTEAFF
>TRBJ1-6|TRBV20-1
CSARGGSPLHF
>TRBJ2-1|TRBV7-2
CASSLTSGSFEQFF
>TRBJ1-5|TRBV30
CACGQGSNQPQHF
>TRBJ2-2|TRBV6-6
CLVYQAGHHTGELFF
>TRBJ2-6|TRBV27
CASTTGVSGANVLTF
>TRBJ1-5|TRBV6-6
CASNPTGQHQPQHF
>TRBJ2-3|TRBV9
CASSITSTDTQYF
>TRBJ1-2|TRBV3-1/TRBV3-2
CASSQTERGGDGYTF
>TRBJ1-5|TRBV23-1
CASSQSVVKWGCNQPQHF
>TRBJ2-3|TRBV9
CASSVEGGPTVDTQYF
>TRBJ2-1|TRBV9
CASSVAAGGHNEQFF
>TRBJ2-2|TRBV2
CASSEAAEFGGELFF
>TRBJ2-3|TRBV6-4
CASSDSGTSGTDTQYF
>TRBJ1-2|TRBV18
CASSPKEGGPYGYTF
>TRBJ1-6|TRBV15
CATSSDRDSRRF